These T cell receptor beta chains were read from a single sample in a study of shared clonotypes between healthy human individuals. The protocol was immunoSEQ multiplex PCR, while the TCRdb copy is restricted to in-frame clones and leaves out a portion. The profile shows about 2 million clones, about 95% of them singletons. The sample taken for sequencing was naive CD8+ T cells sorted from blood. The source is a man between 18 and 35 years old in good health. CDR3s include the opening cysteine and the closing phenylalanine or tryptophan. The D gene is left open where the match is weak. Clone size is shown for a subset of rows, as once, few, many or a class of expanded clone.

>TRBJ2-7|TRBV6-5|NA|NA
CASSYSGETYEQYF
TGTGCCAGCAGTTACTCGGGTGAAACCTACGAGCAGTACTTC
>TRBJ1-5|TRBV2|NA|NA
CASSRSNQPQHF
TGTGCCAGCAGTAGGAGCAATCAGCCCCAGCATTTT
>TRBJ2-1|TRBV19|TRBD2|NA
CASRERDSSYNEQFF
TGTGCCAGTAGGGAGCGGGATAGCTCCTACAATGAGCAGTTCTTC
>TRBJ2-1|TRBV9|TRBD1|NA
CASSHTGTGGSSSYNEQFF
TGTGCCAGCAGCCATACCGGGACAGGGGGCTCTAGCTCCTACAATGAGCAGTTCTTC
>TRBJ2-7|TRBV13|NA|NA
CASSLGGQAAYEQYF
TGTGCCAGCAGCTTAGGCGGGCAGGCGGCCTACGAGCAGTACTTC
>TRBJ1-2|TRBV11-2|TRBD1|NA
CASSLGPGQGVYGYTF
TGTGCCAGCAGCTTAGGTCCGGGACAGGGAGTCTATGGCTACACCTTC
>TRBJ1-1|TRBV7-6|NA|NA
CASSSAELEVNTEAFF
TGTGCCAGCAGCTCGGCTGAGTTAGAGGTGAACACTGAAGCTTTCTTT
>TRBJ2-3|TRBV11-2|TRBD2|NA
CASSLGVSGVGDTQYF
TGTGCCAGCAGCTTAGGCGTTAGCGGGGTTGGAGATACGCAGTATTTT
>TRBJ2-7|TRBV4-3|NA|NA
CASSQDSAGSPHSYEQYF
TGCGCCAGCAGCCAAGATTCTGCGGGGTCTCCGCACTCCTACGAGCAGTACTTC
>TRBJ1-2|TRBV5-6|NA|NA
CASSLSSPYGYTF
TGTGCCAGCAGCTTGTCTTCCCCCTATGGCTACACCTTC
>TRBJ2-2|TRBV9|NA|once
CASSVEGEPGELFF
TGTGCCAGCAGCGTAGAGGGAGAACCCGGGGAGCTGTTTTTT
>TRBJ2-7|TRBV11-2|NA|NA
CASSLTFSYEQYF
TGTGCCAGCAGCCTCACCTTCTCCTACGAGCAGTACTTC
>TRBJ2-5|TRBV2|NA|NA
CASSEFGETQYF
TGTGCCAGCAGTGAATTTGGGGAGACCCAGTACTTC
>TRBJ1-2|TRBV2|NA|once
CASSGVQRYGYTF
TGTGCCAGCAGTGGGGTGCAGCGCTATGGCTACACCTTC
>TRBJ1-1|TRBV7-8|TRBD1|NA
CASSLPGQGWGKEAFF
TGTGCCAGCAGCCTCCCGGGACAGGGCTGGGGGAAGGAAGCTTTCTTT
>TRBJ1-1|TRBV5-1|NA|NA
CASSFRRGYTEAFF
TGCGCCAGCAGCTTTCGCAGGGGTTACACTGAAGCTTTCTTT
>TRBJ2-5|TRBV7-9|NA|NA
CASRLTSEGQETQYF
TGTGCCAGCAGGCTTACTTCTGAGGGCCAAGAGACCCAGTACTTC
>TRBJ1-3|TRBV29-1|NA|NA
CSAQASGNTIYF
TGCAGCGCACAGGCCTCTGGAAACACCATATATTTT
>TRBJ2-7|TRBV30|NA|few
CAWSLGGSGYEQYF
TGTGCCTGGAGTCTAGGGGGTAGCGGCTACGAGCAGTACTTC
>TRBJ2-1|TRBV28|TRBD2|NA
CASRASGGNEQFF
TGTGCCAGCAGAGCGAGCGGGGGTAATGAGCAGTTCTTC
>TRBJ2-3|TRBV30|NA|NA
CAWSVLSGVTDTQYF
TGTGCCTGGAGTGTACTATCGGGAGTCACAGATACGCAGTATTTT
>TRBJ1-6|TRBV19|NA|NA
CASKSEGHSPLHF
TGTGCCAGTAAATCGGAGGGACATTCACCCCTCCACTTT
>TRBJ1-5|TRBV27|NA|NA
CASSLQGEGQPQHF
TGTGCCAGCAGTTTGCAGGGAGAAGGCCAGCCCCAGCATTTT
>TRBJ1-1|TRBV4-1|NA|NA
CASSHGGNTEAFF
TGCGCCAGCAGCCACGGGGGAAACACTGAAGCTTTCTTT
>TRBJ1-1|TRBV2|NA|NA
CASSEFWGADEAFF
TGTGCCAGCAGTGAATTCTGGGGCGCGGATGAAGCTTTCTTT
>TRBJ1-5|TRBV30|NA|NA
CAWSYGQNNQPQHF
TGTGCCTGGAGTTACGGACAGAACAATCAGCCCCAGCATTTT
>TRBJ2-5|TRBV6-6|TRBD2|NA
CASSFLGGEETQYF
TGTGCCAGCAGTTTCCTCGGGGGGGAAGAGACCCAGTACTTC
>TRBJ1-1|TRBV30|NA|NA
CARTTAQNTEAFF
TGTGCCAGAACGACAGCACAAAACACTGAAGCTTTCTTT
>TRBJ1-2|TRBV9|NA|once
CASSVGTGMGYGYTF
TGTGCCAGCAGCGTAGGAACTGGGATGGGATATGGCTACACCTTC
>TRBJ1-1|TRBV28|TRBD1|once
CASTWTGMNTEAFF
TGTGCCAGCACTTGGACAGGTATGAACACTGAAGCTTTCTTT
>TRBJ2-7|TRBV5-8|NA|once
CASSLDTARSYEQYF
TGTGCCAGCAGCTTGGACACGGCCCGCTCCTACGAGCAGTACTTC
>TRBJ1-5|TRBV4-1|NA|NA
CASSQAMSQPQHF
TGCGCCAGCAGCCAAGCGATGTCTCAGCCCCAGCATTTT
>TRBJ2-7|TRBV27|TRBD1|NA
CASSFYRGPSYEQYF
TGTGCCAGCAGTTTCTACAGGGGGCCATCCTACGAGCAGTACTTC
>TRBJ1-4|TRBV28|NA|NA
CASSLPGDEKLFF
TGTGCCAGCAGTTTGCCAGGTGATGAAAAACTGTTTTTT
>TRBJ2-7|TRBV7-2|NA|NA
CASSHPGTGTYEQYF
TGTGCCAGCAGCCATCCCGGGACGGGTACCTACGAGCAGTACTTC
>TRBJ2-5|TRBV7-9|NA|NA
CASRRDETQYF
TGTGCCAGCAGACGGGACGAGACCCAGTACTTC
>TRBJ2-1|TRBV10-2|TRBD2|NA
CASSETSAEQFF
TGCGCCAGCAGTGAAACTAGCGCTGAGCAGTTCTTC
>TRBJ2-7|TRBV28|NA|once
CASSLWVQGGLYEQYF
TGTGCCAGCAGTTTATGGGTACAGGGTGGACTCTACGAGCAGTACTTC
>TRBJ1-2|TRBV6-5|NA|NA
CASLEQKWANYGYTF
TGTGCCAGCCTTGAACAGAAGTGGGCTAACTATGGCTACACCTTC
>TRBJ2-5|TRBV7-9|TRBD2|NA
CASSLGTSGTIPEEETQYF
TGTGCCAGCAGCCTGGGGACTAGCGGGACCATCCCCGAGGAAGAGACCCAGTACTTC
>TRBJ1-3|TRBV7-9|TRBD1|NA
CASSMGTAISGNTIYF
TGTGCCAGCAGCATGGGGACAGCAATCTCTGGAAACACCATATATTTT
>TRBJ1-2|TRBV7-9|NA|NA
CASSSAQGRIVHGYTF
TGTGCCAGCAGCTCCGCCCAAGGCAGGATCGTCCATGGCTACACCTTC
>TRBJ2-2|TRBV29-1|TRBD1|NA
CSVVVRGSSGELFF
TGCAGCGTTGTTGTCAGGGGGTCTTCCGGGGAGCTGTTTTTT
>TRBJ2-2|TRBV5-6|TRBD1|NA
CASSYRDRDTGELFF
TGTGCCAGCAGCTACCGGGACAGGGACACCGGGGAGCTGTTTTTT
>TRBJ2-7|TRBV5-6|NA|NA
CASSLSVGYEQYF
TGTGCCAGCAGCTTAAGCGTTGGCTACGAGCAGTACTTC
>TRBJ2-5|TRBV2|NA|NA
CASSEGGAATDVTQYF
TGTGCCAGCAGTGAGGGGGGGGCGGCGACAGACGTGACCCAGTACTTC
>TRBJ1-6|TRBV6-1|NA|NA
CASSEASLGSPLHF
TGTGCCAGCAGTGAAGCTAGCCTAGGTTCACCCCTCCACTTT